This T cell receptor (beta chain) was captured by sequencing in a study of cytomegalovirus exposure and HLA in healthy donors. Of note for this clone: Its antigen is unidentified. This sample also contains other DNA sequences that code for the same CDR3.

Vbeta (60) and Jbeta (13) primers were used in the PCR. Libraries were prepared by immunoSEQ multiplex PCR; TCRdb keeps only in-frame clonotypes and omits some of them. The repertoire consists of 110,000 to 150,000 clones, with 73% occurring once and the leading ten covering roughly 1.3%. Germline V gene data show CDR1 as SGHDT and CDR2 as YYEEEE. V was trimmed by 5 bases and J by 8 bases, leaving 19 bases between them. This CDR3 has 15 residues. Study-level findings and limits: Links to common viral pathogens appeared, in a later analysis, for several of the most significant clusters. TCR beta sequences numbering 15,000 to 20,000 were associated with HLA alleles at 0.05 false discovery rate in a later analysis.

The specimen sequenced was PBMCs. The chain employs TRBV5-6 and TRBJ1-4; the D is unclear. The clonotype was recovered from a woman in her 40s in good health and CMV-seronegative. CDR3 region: CASSLNSQYREKLFF. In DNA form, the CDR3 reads TGTGCCAGCAGTTTAAACTCTCAATACAGAGAAAAACTGTTTTTT.